This is a list of T cell receptor beta chains from one sample in a study of beta chain features in type 1 diabetes. TCRdb's copy holds only in-frame clones and misses some; the assay was immunoSEQ multiplex PCR. The sample records approximately 400,000 clones, roughly 15% being singletons. The sequencing input was naive CD4+ T cells from blood. These receptor sequences come from a woman younger than 30 in good health. CDR3s include the opening cysteine and the closing phenylalanine or tryptophan. The D gene is left open where the match is weak. Some rows have no size entry. The others give once, few or many, or a class for an expanded clone.

len: 16; j_gene: TRBJ1-1; abundance: NA; v_gene: TRBV28; d_gene: TRBD1; CDR3aa: CASSPDRGSMNTEAFF; CDR3nt: TGTGCCAGCAGTCCAGACAGGGGGTCCATGAACACTGAAGCTTTCTTT
len: 14; j_gene: TRBJ2-3; abundance: few; v_gene: TRBV5-4; d_gene: NA; CDR3aa: CASSLTGFTDTQYF; CDR3nt: TGTGCCAGCAGCTTGACAGGGTTCACAGATACGCAGTATTTT
len: 15; j_gene: TRBJ1-4; abundance: few; v_gene: TRBV7-2; d_gene: TRBD1; CDR3aa: CASSPQRGRNEKLFF; CDR3nt: TGTGCCAGCAGCCCACAAAGGGGGCGGAATGAAAAACTGTTTTTT
len: 15; j_gene: TRBJ1-5; abundance: NA; v_gene: TRBV28; d_gene: TRBD1; CDR3aa: CASSPTGAGNQPQHF; CDR3nt: TGTGCCAGCAGCCCAACAGGGGCGGGTAATCAGCCCCAGCATTTT
len: 13; j_gene: TRBJ1-1; abundance: NA; v_gene: TRBV30; d_gene: NA; CDR3aa: CAWSTGGRTEAFF; CDR3nt: TGTGCCTGGAGTACGGGTGGAAGGACTGAAGCTTTCTTT
len: 16; j_gene: TRBJ2-1; abundance: few; v_gene: TRBV5-1; d_gene: TRBD1; CDR3aa: CASSPRSGTGNNEQFF; CDR3nt: TGCGCCAGCAGCCCCCGCTCCGGGACAGGAAACAATGAGCAGTTCTTC
len: 15; j_gene: TRBJ2-1; abundance: NA; v_gene: TRBV9; d_gene: NA; CDR3aa: CASSVGGTFYNEQFF; CDR3nt: TGTGCCAGCAGCGTAGGGGGGACTTTCTACAATGAGCAGTTCTTC
len: 14; j_gene: TRBJ1-2; abundance: NA; v_gene: TRBV29-1; d_gene: NA; CDR3aa: CSVEETGRNYGYTF; CDR3nt: TGCAGCGTTGAAGAAACAGGGCGTAACTATGGCTACACCTTC
len: 11; j_gene: TRBJ2-2; abundance: NA; v_gene: TRBV1; d_gene: NA; CDR3aa: CTSIYTGELFF; CDR3nt: TGCACCAGCATCTACACCGGGGAGCTGTTTTTT
len: 15; j_gene: TRBJ2-3; abundance: NA; v_gene: TRBV5-4; d_gene: TRBD2; CDR3aa: CASRVLAGNTDTQYF; CDR3nt: TGTGCCAGCAGAGTGCTAGCGGGAAACACAGATACGCAGTATTTT
len: 13; j_gene: TRBJ2-1; abundance: few; v_gene: TRBV6-5; d_gene: NA; CDR3aa: CASRRTGVNEQFF; CDR3nt: TGTGCCAGCAGGAGGACTGGCGTCAATGAGCAGTTCTTC
len: 17; j_gene: TRBJ2-5; abundance: NA; v_gene: TRBV10-3; d_gene: TRBD2; CDR3aa: CAISELGGRAWEETQYF; CDR3nt: TGTGCCATCAGTGAGCTGGGAGGGAGGGCCTGGGAAGAGACCCAGTACTTC
len: 15; j_gene: TRBJ2-7; abundance: once; v_gene: TRBV28; d_gene: TRBD1; CDR3aa: CASSGPGTGSYEQYF; CDR3nt: TGTGCCAGCAGTGGACCCGGGACAGGGTCCTACGAGCAGTACTTC
len: 12; j_gene: TRBJ1-2; abundance: NA; v_gene: TRBV7-9; d_gene: TRBD1; CDR3aa: CASSWDRTGYTF; CDR3nt: TGTGCCAGCAGCTGGGACAGGACTGGCTACACCTTC
len: 15; j_gene: TRBJ1-5; abundance: few; v_gene: TRBV7-9; d_gene: NA; CDR3aa: CASSSRVQGNQPQHF; CDR3nt: TGTGCCAGCAGCTCCAGGGTCCAAGGCAATCAGCCCCAGCATTTT
len: 13; j_gene: TRBJ2-7; abundance: few; v_gene: TRBV15; d_gene: TRBD2; CDR3aa: CATRLAGVNEQYF; CDR3nt: TGTGCCACCAGACTAGCGGGAGTAAACGAGCAGTACTTC
len: 18; j_gene: TRBJ1-1; abundance: few; v_gene: TRBV27; d_gene: TRBD1; CDR3aa: CASSLYAPDRGMNTEAFF; CDR3nt: TGTGCCAGCAGTTTATACGCCCCGGACAGGGGAATGAACACTGAAGCTTTCTTT
len: 14; j_gene: TRBJ1-1; abundance: NA; v_gene: TRBV6-1; d_gene: TRBD1; CDR3aa: CASSETGVNTEAFF; CDR3nt: TGTGCCAGCAGTGAGACAGGGGTGAACACTGAAGCTTTCTTT
len: 14; j_gene: TRBJ2-7; abundance: NA; v_gene: TRBV25-1; d_gene: TRBD1; CDR3aa: CASSRDRVSYEQYF; CDR3nt: TGTGCCAGCAGCCGGGACAGGGTCTCCTACGAGCAGTACTTC
len: 14; j_gene: TRBJ1-1; abundance: NA; v_gene: TRBV6-5; d_gene: TRBD1; CDR3aa: CASSWGTGNTEAFF; CDR3nt: TGTGCCAGCTCTTGGGGGACAGGGAACACTGAAGCTTTCTTT
len: 15; j_gene: TRBJ2-5; abundance: few; v_gene: TRBV11-2; d_gene: NA; CDR3aa: CASSLWRGPQETQYF; CDR3nt: TGTGCCAGCAGCTTATGGCGGGGACCTCAAGAGACCCAGTACTTC
len: 14; j_gene: TRBJ2-5; abundance: few; v_gene: TRBV9; d_gene: TRBD1; CDR3aa: CASSARTGEETQYF; CDR3nt: TGTGCCAGCAGCGCGCGGACAGGGGAGGAGACCCAGTACTTC
len: 14; j_gene: TRBJ2-3; abundance: NA; v_gene: TRBV6-6; d_gene: NA; CDR3aa: CASNNRDLGDTQYF; CDR3nt: TGTGCCAGCAATAACAGGGACCTCGGAGATACGCAGTATTTT
len: 14; j_gene: TRBJ1-2; abundance: few; v_gene: TRBV29-1; d_gene: TRBD1; CDR3aa: CSVEMGRGRVGYTF; CDR3nt: TGCAGCGTTGAGATGGGCAGGGGGCGCGTTGGCTACACCTTC
len: 16; j_gene: TRBJ2-5; abundance: NA; v_gene: TRBV6-5; d_gene: TRBD2; CDR3aa: CASSYSTAGGPVAQYF; CDR3nt: TGTGCCAGCAGTTACTCGACGGCGGGAGGGCCGGTGGCCCAGTACTTC
len: 12; j_gene: TRBJ2-3; abundance: NA; v_gene: TRBV18; d_gene: NA; CDR3aa: CASSPRRDTQYF; CDR3nt: TGTGCCAGCTCACCCCGGCGGGATACGCAGTATTTT
len: 13; j_gene: TRBJ2-4; abundance: NA; v_gene: TRBV4-2; d_gene: TRBD2; CDR3aa: CASSQQRESIQYF; CDR3nt: TGTGCCAGCAGCCAACAGCGGGAGTCCATTCAGTACTTC
len: 15; j_gene: TRBJ2-7; abundance: NA; v_gene: TRBV30; d_gene: TRBD2; CDR3aa: CAWRPSGRDSYEQYF; CDR3nt: TGTGCCTGGAGGCCGAGCGGGAGGGACTCCTACGAGCAGTACTTC
len: 14; j_gene: TRBJ2-5; abundance: few; v_gene: TRBV9; d_gene: NA; CDR3aa: CASSPRRVQETQYF; CDR3nt: TGTGCCAGCAGCCCCCGGAGGGTCCAAGAGACCCAGTACTTC
len: 12; j_gene: TRBJ2-7; abundance: few; v_gene: TRBV5-6; d_gene: NA; CDR3aa: CASSVSSYEQYF; CDR3nt: TGTGCCAGCAGCGTTAGCTCCTACGAGCAGTACTTC
len: 18; j_gene: TRBJ2-1; abundance: NA; v_gene: TRBV14; d_gene: NA; CDR3aa: CASSPNRLVPSSYNEQFF; CDR3nt: TGTGCCAGCAGCCCAAACCGACTAGTACCTAGCTCCTACAATGAGCAGTTCTTC
len: 13; j_gene: TRBJ1-2; abundance: NA; v_gene: TRBV2; d_gene: TRBD1; CDR3aa: CASRGQGTYGYTF; CDR3nt: TGTGCCAGCAGGGGACAGGGGACCTATGGCTACACCTTC
len: 14; j_gene: TRBJ2-7; abundance: NA; v_gene: TRBV28; d_gene: NA; CDR3aa: CASSVTGFSYEQYF; CDR3nt: TGTGCCAGCAGTGTGACAGGCTTCTCCTACGAGCAGTACTTC
len: 16; j_gene: TRBJ2-4; abundance: few; v_gene: TRBV5-4; d_gene: NA; CDR3aa: CASSSHTQLAKNIQYF; CDR3nt: TGTGCCAGCAGCTCGCATACACAGCTAGCCAAAAACATTCAGTACTTC
len: 14; j_gene: TRBJ2-1; abundance: NA; v_gene: TRBV5-5; d_gene: TRBD1; CDR3aa: CASSFWTGYNEQFF; CDR3nt: TGTGCCAGCAGCTTTTGGACAGGATACAATGAGCAGTTCTTC
len: 16; j_gene: TRBJ2-2; abundance: NA; v_gene: TRBV10-3; d_gene: TRBD2; CDR3aa: CAISGTGTTNTGELFF; CDR3nt: TGTGCCATCAGCGGCACCGGGACTACGAACACCGGGGAGCTGTTTTTT
len: 13; j_gene: TRBJ1-5; abundance: few; v_gene: TRBV7-2; d_gene: NA; CDR3aa: CASSSDRTSPQHF; CDR3nt: TGTGCCAGCAGCTCTGACAGGACTTCGCCCCAGCATTTT
len: 12; j_gene: TRBJ1-1; abundance: NA; v_gene: TRBV28; d_gene: NA; CDR3aa: CASSSQGTEAFF; CDR3nt: TGTGCCAGCAGTTCACAGGGAACTGAAGCTTTCTTT
len: 13; j_gene: TRBJ2-1; abundance: NA; v_gene: TRBV9; d_gene: NA; CDR3aa: CASSLAGSDEQFF; CDR3nt: TGTGCCAGCAGCCTTGCCGGGAGTGATGAGCAGTTCTTC